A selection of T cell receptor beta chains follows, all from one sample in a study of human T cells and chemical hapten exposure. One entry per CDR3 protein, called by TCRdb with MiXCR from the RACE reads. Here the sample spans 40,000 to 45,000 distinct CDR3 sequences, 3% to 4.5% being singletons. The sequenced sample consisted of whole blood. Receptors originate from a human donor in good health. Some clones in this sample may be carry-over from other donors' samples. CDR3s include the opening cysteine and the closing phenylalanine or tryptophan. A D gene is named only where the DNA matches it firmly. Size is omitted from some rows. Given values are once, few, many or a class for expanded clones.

CDR3aa: CASSEALLGGSF
CDR3nt: TGTGCCAGCAGTGAAGCGCTTCTCGGAGGTTCTTTT
v_gene: TRBV2
abundance: many
j_gene: TRBJ1-1
d_gene: -

CDR3aa: CSALQGINYGYTF
CDR3nt: TGCAGCGCGCTACAGGGGATTAACTATGGCTACACCTTC
v_gene: TRBV29-1
abundance: many
j_gene: TRBJ1-2
d_gene: TRBD1

CDR3aa: CASRPANYGYTF
CDR3nt: TGTGCCAGCAGGCCAGCTAACTATGGCTACACCTTC
v_gene: TRBV6-5
abundance: many
j_gene: TRBJ1-2
d_gene: -

CDR3aa: CASLTGSRTDTQYF
CDR3nt: TGTGCCAGCCTGACAGGGTCTCGCACAGATACGCAGTATTTT
v_gene: TRBV28
abundance: many
j_gene: TRBJ2-3
d_gene: TRBD1

CDR3aa: CASSPRRAGTEAFF
CDR3nt: TGTGCCAGCTCACCCAGGAGGGCAGGGACTGAAGCTTTCTTT
v_gene: TRBV18
abundance: few
j_gene: TRBJ1-1
d_gene: -

CDR3aa: CASSPREATSYEQYF
CDR3nt: TGCGCCAGCAGCCCCCGGGAGGCGACCTCCTACGAGCAGTACTTC
v_gene: TRBV5-1
abundance: many
j_gene: TRBJ2-7
d_gene: TRBD2

CDR3aa: CASSPAGVEEPQHF
CDR3nt: TGTGCCAGCTCACCGGCTGGCGTTGAGGAGCCCCAGCATTTT
v_gene: TRBV18
abundance: many
j_gene: TRBJ1-5
d_gene: -

CDR3aa: CASQSGNTQYF
CDR3nt: TGTGCCAGCCAAAGCGGGAATACGCAGTATTTT
v_gene: TRBV28
abundance: many
j_gene: TRBJ2-3
d_gene: TRBD2

CDR3aa: CASSPGQGMKGYTF
CDR3nt: TGTGCCAGCAGCCCTGGACAGGGGATGAAGGGCTACACCTTC
v_gene: TRBV7-9
abundance: -
j_gene: TRBJ1-2
d_gene: TRBD1

CDR3aa: CASSIGRRRNTGELFF
CDR3nt: TGTGCCAGTAGTATAGGTAGGAGAAGGAACACCGGGGAGCTGTTTTTT
v_gene: TRBV19
abundance: -
j_gene: TRBJ2-2
d_gene: -

CDR3aa: CSARDPTSGRGRIF
CDR3nt: TGCAGTGCTAGAGATCCAACTAGCGGGAGGGGGAGGATCTTC
v_gene: TRBV20-1
abundance: many
j_gene: TRBJ2-1
d_gene: TRBD2

CDR3aa: CSARRETGSNYGYTF
CDR3nt: TGCAGTGCTAGACGGGAGACAGGGTCTAACTATGGCTACACCTTC
v_gene: TRBV20-1
abundance: many
j_gene: TRBJ1-2
d_gene: TRBD1

CDR3aa: CATSRASTGPGNNEQFF
CDR3nt: TGTGCCACCAGCAGAGCCTCCACAGGGCCAGGGAACAATGAGCAGTTCTTC
v_gene: TRBV15
abundance: many
j_gene: TRBJ2-1
d_gene: -

CDR3aa: CASSPLANAYNEQFF
CDR3nt: TGTGCCAGCAGCCCACTAGCGAACGCCTACAATGAGCAGTTCTTC
v_gene: TRBV12-3/TRBV12-4
abundance: -
j_gene: TRBJ2-1
d_gene: TRBD2

CDR3aa: CASSLRGGSNQPQHF
CDR3nt: TGTGCCAGCAGCCTCCGCGGGGGAAGCAATCAGCCCCAGCATTTT
v_gene: TRBV7-8
abundance: -
j_gene: TRBJ1-5
d_gene: -

CDR3aa: CASITNGERAEQYF
CDR3nt: TGTGCCAGCATTACGAACGGGGAGAGGGCCGAGCAGTACTTC
v_gene: TRBV6-1
abundance: many
j_gene: TRBJ2-7
d_gene: -